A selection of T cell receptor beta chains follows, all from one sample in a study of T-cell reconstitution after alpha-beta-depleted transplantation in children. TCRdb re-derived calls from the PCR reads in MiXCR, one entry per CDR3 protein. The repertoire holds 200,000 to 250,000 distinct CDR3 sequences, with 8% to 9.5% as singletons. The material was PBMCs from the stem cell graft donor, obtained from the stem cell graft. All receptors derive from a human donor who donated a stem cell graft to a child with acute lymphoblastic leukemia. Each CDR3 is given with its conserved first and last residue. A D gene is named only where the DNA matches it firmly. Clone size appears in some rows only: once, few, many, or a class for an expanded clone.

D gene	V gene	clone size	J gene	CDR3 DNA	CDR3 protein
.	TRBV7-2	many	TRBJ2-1	TGTGCCAGCAGCGTACTAGGGTACAATGAGCAGTTCTTC	CASSVLGYNEQFF
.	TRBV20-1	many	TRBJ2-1	TGCAGTGCTAGAGATCTTGAGAGGGACTACAATGAGCAGTTCTTC	CSARDLERDYNEQFF
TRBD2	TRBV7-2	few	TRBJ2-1	TGTGCCAGCAGCTTAGGGGGTAGCGGGGATTTGTTCTTC	CASSLGGSGDLFF
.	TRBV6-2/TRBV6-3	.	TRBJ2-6	TGTGCCAGCAGCGAACGGGACACCCTAGGGGAAACTTTC	CASSERDTLGETF
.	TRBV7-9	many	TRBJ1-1	TGTGCCAGCAGCTCCCCGGACAGAATAAACACTGAAGCTTTCTTT	CASSSPDRINTEAFF
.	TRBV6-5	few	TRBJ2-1	TGTGCCAGCAGTTACGAGGCAGGGGTGTACAATGAGCAGTTCTTC	CASSYEAGVYNEQFF
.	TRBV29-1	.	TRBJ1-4	TGCAGCGTTGAAGATGAGGACCTCAATGAAAAACTGTTTTTT	CSVEDEDLNEKLFF
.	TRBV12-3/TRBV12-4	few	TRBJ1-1	TGTGCCAGCAGTGCCTCGAGCCGAACTGAAGCTTTCTTT	CASSASSRTEAFF
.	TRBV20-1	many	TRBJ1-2	TGCAGTGCTAGAGACCCCCTAGGGTCCGGAGGTGGCTACACCTTC	CSARDPLGSGGGYTF
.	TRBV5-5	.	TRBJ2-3	TGTGCCAGCAGCTGGAGCGGACCCACAGATACGCAGTATTTT	CASSWSGPTDTQYF
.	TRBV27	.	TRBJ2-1	TGTGCCAGCAGCACACATGGGGGAAGGGGGTTCTTC	CASSTHGGRGFF
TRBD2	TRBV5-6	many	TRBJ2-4	TGTGCCAGCAGCTTGGGCCCATCGGGACTAGCGGGGGGGCTAGCCAAAAACATTCAGTACTTC	CASSLGPSGLAGGLAKNIQYF
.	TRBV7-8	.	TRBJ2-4	TGTGCCAGCAGCTTATCCTTAGCCAAAAACATTCAGTACTTC	CASSLSLAKNIQYF
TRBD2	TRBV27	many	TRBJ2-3	TGTGCCAGCAGTTTACGGGGGGGATGGACAGATACGCAGTATTTT	CASSLRGGWTDTQYF
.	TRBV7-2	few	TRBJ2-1	TGTGCCAGCAGCTTAGTTGGCCAACGAGGGGCTTACAATGAGCAGTTCTTC	CASSLVGQRGAYNEQFF
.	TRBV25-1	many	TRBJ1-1	TGTGCCAGCACCACCCTAAAAAACAGTTTGGTCACTGAAGCTTTCTTT	CASTTLKNSLVTEAFF
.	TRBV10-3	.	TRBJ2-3	TGTGCCATCAGTGGCAGGGGAGAGGATACGCAGTATTTT	CAISGRGEDTQYF
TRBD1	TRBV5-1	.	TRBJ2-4	TGCGCCAGCAGCTTGGAAGGTACAGGGGCGCTAGCCAAAAACATTCAGTACTTC	CASSLEGTGALAKNIQYF
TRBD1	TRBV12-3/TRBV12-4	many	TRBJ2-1	TGTGCCAGCACCAGGACAGGGATCTACAATGAGCAGTTCTTC	CASTRTGIYNEQFF
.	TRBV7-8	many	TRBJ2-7	TGTGCCAGCAGTACCGACGGGGCAGGGGAGCAGTACTTC	CASSTDGAGEQYF
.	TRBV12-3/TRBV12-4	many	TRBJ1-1	TGTGCCAGCAGTTTTTCAGGTCTGAACACTGAAGCTTTCTTT	CASSFSGLNTEAFF
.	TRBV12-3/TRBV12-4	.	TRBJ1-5	TGTGCCAGCAGTCAGACTTTCGGGGGCGCAGGCAATCAGCCCCAGCATTTT	CASSQTFGGAGNQPQHF
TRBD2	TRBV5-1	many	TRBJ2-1	TGCGCCAGCAGCCCCGGGCTAGCGGGGGTTGAGCAGTTCTTC	CASSPGLAGVEQFF
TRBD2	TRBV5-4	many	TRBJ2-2	TGTGCCAGCAGCTCCGCTAGCGGGGGGTCCCCCGGGGAGCTGTTTTTT	CASSSASGGSPGELFF
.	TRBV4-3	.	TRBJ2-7	TGCGCCAGCAGCCAAGATTTCGACGGTGCCTACGAGCAGCACTTC	CASSQDFDGAYEQHF
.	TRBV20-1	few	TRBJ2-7	TGCAGTACAACGCGCAGGACCCGGGACGAGCAGTACTTC	CSTTRRTRDEQYF
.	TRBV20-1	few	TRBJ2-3	TGCAGTGCTCTGCTTCCGGAGGATACGCAGTATTTT	CSALLPEDTQYF
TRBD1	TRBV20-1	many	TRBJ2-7	TGCAGTGCTAGAGACCGGGACAGGGGGCTTTTCGAGCAGTACTTC	CSARDRDRGLFEQYF
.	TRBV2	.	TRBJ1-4	TGTGCCAGCAGTTTAGGGGATAATGAAAAACTGTTTTTT	CASSLGDNEKLFF
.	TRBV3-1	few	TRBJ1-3	TGTGCCAGCAGCCAAGACATAGGCTCTGGAAACACCATATATTTT	CASSQDIGSGNTIYF
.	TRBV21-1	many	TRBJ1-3	TGTGCCAGCAGCCTACAGGGGGACCGCTCTGGAAACACCATATATTTT	CASSLQGDRSGNTIYF
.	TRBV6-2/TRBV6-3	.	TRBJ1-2	TGTGCCAGCAGGCGACTGCTTCGTGGCTACACCTTC	CASRRLLRGYTF
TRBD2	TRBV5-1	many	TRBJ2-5	TGCGCCAGCAGCCGACTAGCTCCGTACCAAGAGACCCAGTACTTC	CASSRLAPYQETQYF
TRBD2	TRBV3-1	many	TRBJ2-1	TGTGCCAGCAGCCAAAGAAATCTACTAGCGGCATACAATGAGCAGTTCTTC	CASSQRNLLAAYNEQFF
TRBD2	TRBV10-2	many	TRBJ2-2	TGCGCCAGCAGTCAGACTAGCGGGGGGCTTTTGAACACCGGGGAGCTGTTTTTT	CASSQTSGGLLNTGELFF
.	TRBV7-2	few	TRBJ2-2	TGTGCCAGCAGCACCCCGGGGGGCCGGTACACCGGGGAGCTGTTTTTT	CASSTPGGRYTGELFF
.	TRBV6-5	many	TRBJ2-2	TGTGCCAGCAGAGGCTGGGCGAACACCGGGGAGCTGTTTTTT	CASRGWANTGELFF
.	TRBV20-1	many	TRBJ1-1	TGCAGTGCTAGAAATCCCGACCGTGGGACTGAAGCTTTCTTT	CSARNPDRGTEAFF
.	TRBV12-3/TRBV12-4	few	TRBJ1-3	TGTGCCAGCGGCGGAAACACCATATATTTT	CASGGNTIYF
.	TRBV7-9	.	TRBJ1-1	TGTGCCAGCAGCTTATTTTCGACTGAAGCTTTCTTT	CASSLFSTEAFF
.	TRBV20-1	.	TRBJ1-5	TGCAGTGCTCATCCTGCCCCCGGGGTGGAGGGAGCCCAGCATTTT	CSAHPAPGVEGAQHF
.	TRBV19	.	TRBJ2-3	TGTGCCAGTAGTCCCCGGCCTCCCGCCTCAGATACGCAGTATTTT	CASSPRPPASDTQYF
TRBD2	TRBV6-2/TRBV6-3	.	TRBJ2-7	TGTGCCAGCAGTTACTTGAACGGGGGGGCCGGCGAGCAGTACTTC	CASSYLNGGAGEQYF
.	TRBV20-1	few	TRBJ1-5	TGCAGTGCAAAAGGAGAGAGAAATCAGCCCCAGCATTTT	CSAKGERNQPQHF
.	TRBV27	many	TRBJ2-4	TGTGCCAGCAGTTTGGGTAGGGACATTCAGTACTTC	CASSLGRDIQYF
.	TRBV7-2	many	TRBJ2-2	TGTGCCAGCAGCTTCTTAGGAGGAACCGGGGAGCTGTTTTTT	CASSFLGGTGELFF
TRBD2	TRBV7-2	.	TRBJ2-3	TGTGCCAGCCGCAAGCGGGACACAGATACGCAGTATTTT	CASRKRDTDTQYF
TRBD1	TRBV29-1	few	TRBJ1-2	TGCAGCGGGGGGGACAGCTATGGCTACACCTTC	CSGGDSYGYTF
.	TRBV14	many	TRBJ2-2	TGTGCCAGCAGCCAATCGTCCACCGGGGAGCTGTTTTTT	CASSQSSTGELFF
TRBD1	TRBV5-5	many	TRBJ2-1	TGTGCCAGCAGCCCCGGACAGGGCGGATACAATGAGCAGTTCTTC	CASSPGQGGYNEQFF
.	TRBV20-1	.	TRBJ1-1	TGCAGTGCGAGTGGGGTGGGGGCGTCTGAAGCTTTCTTT	CSASGVGASEAFF
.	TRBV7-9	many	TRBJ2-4	TGTGCCAGCAGCTTAGTCGTAGACATTCAGTACTTC	CASSLVVDIQYF
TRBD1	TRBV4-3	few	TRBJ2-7	TGCGCCAGCAGCCAAACCACAGGGGGCTCCTACGAGCAGTACTTC	CASSQTTGGSYEQYF
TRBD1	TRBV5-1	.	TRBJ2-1	TGCGCCAGCAGCTTGGATACAGGGGGTAGGCCCTACAATGAGCAGTTCTTC	CASSLDTGGRPYNEQFF